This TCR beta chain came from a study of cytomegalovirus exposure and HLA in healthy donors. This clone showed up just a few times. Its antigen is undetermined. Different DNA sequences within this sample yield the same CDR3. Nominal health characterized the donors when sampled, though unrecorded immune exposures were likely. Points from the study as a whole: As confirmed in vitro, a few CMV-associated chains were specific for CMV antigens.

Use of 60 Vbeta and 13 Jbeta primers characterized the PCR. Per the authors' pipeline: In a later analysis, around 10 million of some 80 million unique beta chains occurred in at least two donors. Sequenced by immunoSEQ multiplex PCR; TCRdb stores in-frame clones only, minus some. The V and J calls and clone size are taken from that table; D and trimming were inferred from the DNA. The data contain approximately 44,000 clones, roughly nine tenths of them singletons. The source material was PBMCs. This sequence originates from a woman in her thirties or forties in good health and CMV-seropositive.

The CDR3 bases are TGTGCCAGCAGCGGGAGGGGGGTTGAAGCTTTCTTT. It yields the protein CASSGRGVEAFF. The chain combines TRBV7-9 with TRBJ1-1, with TRBD1 as a possible D gene (6 bases). The V gene's germline CDR1 is SEHNR and CDR2 FQNEAQ (reference sequence). This CDR3 region has 12 residues. Trimming left V 5 bases short and J 7 bases short, with 11 bases between.